Described below is a single TCR beta chain sequence and its context. Antigen unknown. At one of its ends the junction is not consistent with the germline gene, which may arise from a read error. Three rounds of nested PCR, following a modified ARM-PCR protocol, produced the TCRbeta library. TCRdb reanalysed the multiplex PCR reads using MiXCR and keeps one entry per CDR3 protein. The repertoire includes 100,000 or so distinct CDR3 sequences, about 80% of them detected once, and under 40% sits in the top ten. These data come from a study of tumor and adjacent non-tumor tissue in lung cancer. Whole-study context: Histology: about a dozen adenocarcinoma, a couple of squamous cell carcinoma, 1 small cell lung cancer.

The template was RNA from unsorted bulk tissue. The normal lung tissue was taken more than 3 cm from the tumor edge. CDR3 length: 15 residues. Per germline, CDR1 SGHRS and CDR2 YFSETQ. Findings of the study overall: Shorter survival was associated with higher TCR diversity in tumors. Normal lung showed higher cumulative top 100 clone frequency than tumor.

The receptor comes from a man in his sixties with small cell lung cancer. Source material: distant non-tumor lung tissue. The chain combines TRBV5-1 with TRBJ2-3; 7 bases fit TRBD1. CDR3 DNA sequence: TGCACCAGCAGCCCCGTTGGACAGGTCACAGATACGCAGTATTTT. Translation: CTSSPVGQVTDTQYF.